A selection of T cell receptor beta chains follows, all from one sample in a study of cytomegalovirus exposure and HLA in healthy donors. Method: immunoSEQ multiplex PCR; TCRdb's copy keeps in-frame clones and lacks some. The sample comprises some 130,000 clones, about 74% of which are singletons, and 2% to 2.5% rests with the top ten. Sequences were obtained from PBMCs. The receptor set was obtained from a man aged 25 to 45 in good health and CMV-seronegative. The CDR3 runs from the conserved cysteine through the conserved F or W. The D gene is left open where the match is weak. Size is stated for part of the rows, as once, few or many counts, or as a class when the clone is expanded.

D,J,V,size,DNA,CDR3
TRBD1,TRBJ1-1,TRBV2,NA,TGTGCCAGCAAAGGACAGGGAGGCACTGAAGCTTTCTTT,CASKGQGGTEAFF
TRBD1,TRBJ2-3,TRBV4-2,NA,TGTGCCAGCAGCCAGGGACAGTTCACAGATACGCAGTATTTT,CASSQGQFTDTQYF
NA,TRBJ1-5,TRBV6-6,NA,TGTGCCAGCAGCAACGACAGGAATCAGCCCCAGCATTTT,CASSNDRNQPQHF
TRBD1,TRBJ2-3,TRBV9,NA,TGTGCCAGCAGCCCCCGGGACAGGGTTACAGATACGCAGTATTTT,CASSPRDRVTDTQYF
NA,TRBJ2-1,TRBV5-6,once,TGTGCCAGCAGCTTATCGGGGTTTGACTACAATGAGCAGTTCTTC,CASSLSGFDYNEQFF
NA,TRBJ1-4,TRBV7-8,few,TGTGCCAGCAGCCAGCAGGGAATTCCTAATGAAAAACTGTTTTTT,CASSQQGIPNEKLFF
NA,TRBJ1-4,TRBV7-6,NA,TGTGCCAGCAGCTTAGCTCCGGCAGGCTTCGAAAAACTGTTTTTT,CASSLAPAGFEKLFF
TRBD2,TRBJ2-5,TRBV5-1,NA,TGCGCCAGCAGCCCCCCAGCGGGGGGAGAGACCCAGTACTTC,CASSPPAGGETQYF
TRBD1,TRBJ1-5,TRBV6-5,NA,TGTGCCAGCCAGGGGGTAGATCAGCCCCAGCATTTT,CASQGVDQPQHF
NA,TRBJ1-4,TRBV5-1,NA,TGCGCCAGCTCTGCGGGACGTGCAACTAATGAAAAACTGTTTTTT,CASSAGRATNEKLFF
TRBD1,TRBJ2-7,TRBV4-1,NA,TGCGCCAGCAGCCTGCAGGGGGCCGACGAGCAGTACTTC,CASSLQGADEQYF
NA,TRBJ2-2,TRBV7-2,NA,TGTGCCAGCAGCTCTGGTCAGGCAAACACCGGGGAGCTGTTTTTT,CASSSGQANTGELFF
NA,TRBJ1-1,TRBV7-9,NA,TGTGCCAGCAGCTACCAGGGGTTGAACACTGAAGCTTTCTTT,CASSYQGLNTEAFF
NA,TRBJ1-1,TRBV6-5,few,TGTGCCAGCAGTTACCTCAGGGAAGCTTTCTTT,CASSYLREAFF
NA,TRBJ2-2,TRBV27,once,TGTGCCAGCAGTCCCTGGACAGTGAACACCGGGGAGCTGTTTTTT,CASSPWTVNTGELFF
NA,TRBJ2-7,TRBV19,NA,TGTGCCAGCAGGGGACGGAACTCCTACGAGCAGTACTTC,CASRGRNSYEQYF
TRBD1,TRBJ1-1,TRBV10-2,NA,TGCGCTGTAAGCCAGGGGGCGAATCCTAGCACTGAAGCTTTCTTT,CAVSQGANPSTEAFF
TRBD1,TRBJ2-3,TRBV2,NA,TGTGCCAGCGAGGGGGCCGGAGATACGCAGTATTTT,CASEGAGDTQYF
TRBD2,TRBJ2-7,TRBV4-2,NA,TGTGCCAGCAGCGACCGGACTAGCTCCGACGAGCAGTACTTC,CASSDRTSSDEQYF
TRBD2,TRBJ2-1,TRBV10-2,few,TGCGCCAGCAGTGAGTCCCCCGCGGGAGGGGAGCAGTTCTTC,CASSESPAGGEQFF
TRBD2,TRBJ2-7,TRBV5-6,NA,TGTGCCAGCAGCTTGGTCGGACTAGCGGCATCCTACGAGCAGTACTTC,CASSLVGLAASYEQYF
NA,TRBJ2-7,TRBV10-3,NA,TGTGCCATCAGCGGGGGAGCTAGCTACGAGCAGTACTTC,CAISGGASYEQYF
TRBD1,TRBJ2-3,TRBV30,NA,TGTGCCTGGAGTCCCGGACAGGGATCCACAGATACGCAGTATTTT,CAWSPGQGSTDTQYF
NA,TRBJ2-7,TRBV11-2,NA,TGTGCCAGCTCAAGGCAGGCTACGTCGGTAGAGCAGTACTTC,CASSRQATSVEQYF
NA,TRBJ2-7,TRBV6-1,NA,TGTGCCAGCAGTGAAGCGGACGGGAGCACCTACGAGCAGTACTTC,CASSEADGSTYEQYF
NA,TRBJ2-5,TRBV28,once,TGTGCCAGCAACCCTACCCAGCGGGCGGGCCTCCAAGAGACCCAGTACTTC,CASNPTQRAGLQETQYF
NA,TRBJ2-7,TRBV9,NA,TGTGCCAGCAGCGTAGGCGGGGAAACCTACGAGCAGTACTTC,CASSVGGETYEQYF
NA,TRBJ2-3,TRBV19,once,TGTGCCAGCCGGGTGGTGGATACGCAGTATTTT,CASRVVDTQYF
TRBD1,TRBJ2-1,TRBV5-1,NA,TGCGCCAGCAGCTTGGTGTGGGACAGGGGTGACTACTCCTACAATGAGCAGTTCTTC,CASSLVWDRGDYSYNEQFF
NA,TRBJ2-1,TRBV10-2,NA,TGCGCCAGCAGTGAGTCGACAGTAAGCAGGGATGAGCAGTTCTTC,CASSESTVSRDEQFF
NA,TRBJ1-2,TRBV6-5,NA,TGTGCCAGCAGTTACTCGAGGGTGAATGGCTACACCTTC,CASSYSRVNGYTF
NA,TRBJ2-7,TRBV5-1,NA,TGCGCCAGCAAGACAACAGGGCAAACCTACGAGCAGTACTTC,CASKTTGQTYEQYF
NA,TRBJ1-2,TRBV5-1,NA,TGCGCCAGCAGCTTGGAGGGGGATGGCTACACCTTC,CASSLEGDGYTF
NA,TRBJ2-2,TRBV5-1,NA,TGCGCCAGCATGGGTGGCGGCGCGAACACCGGGGAGCTGTTTTTT,CASMGGGANTGELFF
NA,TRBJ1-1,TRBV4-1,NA,TGCGCCAGCAGCCAAGGGGCCAGGGTCACTGAAGCTTTCTTT,CASSQGARVTEAFF
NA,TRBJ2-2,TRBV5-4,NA,TGTGCCAGCAGCTTTGCCGCCGGGGACACCGGGGAGCTGTTTTTT,CASSFAAGDTGELFF
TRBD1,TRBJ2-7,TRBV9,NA,TGTGCCAGCAGCCCGCTTGGGACAGGGGAGTACGAGCAGTACTTC,CASSPLGTGEYEQYF